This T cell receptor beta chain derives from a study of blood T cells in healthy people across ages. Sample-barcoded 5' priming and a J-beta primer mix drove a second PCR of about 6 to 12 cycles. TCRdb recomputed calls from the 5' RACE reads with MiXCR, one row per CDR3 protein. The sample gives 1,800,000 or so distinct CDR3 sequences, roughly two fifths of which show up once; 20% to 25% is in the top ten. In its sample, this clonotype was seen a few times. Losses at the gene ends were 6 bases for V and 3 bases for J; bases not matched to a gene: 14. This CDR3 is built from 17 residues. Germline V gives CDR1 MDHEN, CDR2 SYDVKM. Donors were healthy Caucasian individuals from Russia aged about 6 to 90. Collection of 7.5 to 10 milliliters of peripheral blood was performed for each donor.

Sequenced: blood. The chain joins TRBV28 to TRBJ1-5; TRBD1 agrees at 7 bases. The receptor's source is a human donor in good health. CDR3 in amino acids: CASSYWTGTVLNQPQHF. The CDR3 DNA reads TGTGCCAGCAGCTACTGGACCGGGACAGTTCTCAATCAGCCCCAGCATTTT.